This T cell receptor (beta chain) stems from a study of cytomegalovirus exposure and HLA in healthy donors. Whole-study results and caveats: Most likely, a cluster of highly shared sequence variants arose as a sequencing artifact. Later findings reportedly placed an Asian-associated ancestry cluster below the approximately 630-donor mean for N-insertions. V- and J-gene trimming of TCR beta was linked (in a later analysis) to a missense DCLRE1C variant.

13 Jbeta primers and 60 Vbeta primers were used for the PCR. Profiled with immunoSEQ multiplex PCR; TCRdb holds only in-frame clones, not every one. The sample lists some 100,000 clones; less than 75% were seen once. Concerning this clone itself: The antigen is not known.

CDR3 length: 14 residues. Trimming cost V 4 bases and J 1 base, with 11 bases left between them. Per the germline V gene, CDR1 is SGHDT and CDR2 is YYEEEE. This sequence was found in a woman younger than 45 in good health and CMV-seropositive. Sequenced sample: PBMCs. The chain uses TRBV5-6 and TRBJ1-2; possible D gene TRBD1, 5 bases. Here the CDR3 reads CASSPPGGNYGYTF. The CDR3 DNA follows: TGTGCCAGCAGCCCCCCCGGGGGTAACTATGGCTACACCTTC.